The TCR beta chain described here comes from a study of CD8+ T cells in alopecia areata. Study background: For the treated group, dosing was oral tofacitinib at 5 to 10 mg twice daily.

In regard to this clone: The antigen remains unidentified.

Study-wide points: Patients shared TCRs less clearly than mice did, possibly owing to HLA. Scalp specimens additionally yield sequences from normal skin's resident alphabeta T cells.

Following extraction, RNA underwent reverse transcription to cDNA, which served as the sequencing template. Only in-frame clones appear in the TCRdb table, and some are missing; sequencing was by immunoSEQ multiplex PCR. There are 160,000 or so clones in the sample; more than 45% occur only once, and roughly 19% lies in the top ten. Peripheral blood and lesional scalp punch biopsies were taken from alopecia areata patients. Trimming pared 8 bases from V and 6 bases from J, leaving 14 bases between. The germline CDR1 and CDR2 sequences are SGHNT and YENEEA. This CDR3 spans 13 amino acids. The starting material was CD8+ T cells sorted from blood, obtained at week 0. This TCR came from a human donor with alopecia areata. V is TRBV11-3 and J is TRBJ2-1, with D possibly being TRBD1 (6 bases). The CDR3 here is CASGYYRVNEQFF. DNA of the CDR3: TGTGCCAGCGGGTACTACAGGGTCAATGAGCAGTTCTTC.